This TCR beta chain was obtained from a study of identical twins. Study-wide findings and caveats: Cross-sectional statistical analysis was relied on for the conclusions, without the same donors being followed. Twin sharing of out-of-frame TCR alpha was underestimated by models in monozygotic pairs.

This clonotype was counted between two and nine times. Its antigen is still unknown. A universal primer site was incorporated via template switching, and the cDNA contained unique molecular identifiers. MiXCR, run by TCRdb on the 5' RACE reads, gives a single entry per CDR3 protein. This table holds 690,000 or so distinct CDR3 sequences, around 6% found once. CDR1 is SGHNT, CDR2 YYREEE, per germline (reference sequence). Trimming cost V 0 bases and J 5 bases, with 11 bases left between them. The CDR3 sequence is 14 residues long. The receptor was derived from a man between 18 and 29 years old in good health. Material for sequencing was naive T cells sorted from blood. The gene calls are TRBV5-4 and TRBJ2-5, with D possibly being TRBD2 (5 bases). CDR3 amino acids: CASSLDGVRETQYF. The CDR3 DNA reads TGTGCCAGCAGCTTGGACGGGGTGAGGGAGACCCAGTACTTC.